The TCR beta chain under discussion was sequenced for a study of T cells after yellow fever vaccination (dated by TCRdb to the late 2010s). Broadly, across the study: Memory subsets (EM, EMRA, CM and Tscm) were sorted on a BD FACS Aria III using CD3, CD45RA, CCR7 and CD95 staining. The SMART-Seq v4 Ultra Low Input RNA kit was used to prepare libraries from fractions with low cell numbers. To follow T-cell clones before and after both primary and booster YFV17D yellow fever vaccination, bulk TCR alpha and beta repertoires underwent longitudinal sequencing. Memory subsets were sorted on days 0, 15 and 45 and at 18 months following primary vaccination, and on days 0, 15 and 45 following the 30-year booster. Blood samples were taken at several timepoints before and after primary and secondary immunization, and bulk PBMC replicates and cell subsets were isolated. Two healthy male donors, one aged 18 to 29 and one aged 30 to 39 years, were included in the cohort. General conclusions and limits of the study: A small share of clonotypes occurred in both CD4 and CD8 compartments, likely arising from convergent recombination. Computational filtering was needed because FACS-sorted repertoires could contain abundant contaminating clonotypes from the bulk population. The secondary T-cell response was weaker than the primary response but faster, peaking on day 5 instead of day 15. On day 0, almost all vaccine-responding clonotypes were below detection in the sorted memory subsets. Most clones expanded after primary vaccination (approximately 95% of CD4 and around nine tenths of CD8) were re-detected after the booster, suggesting that broad memory maintenance occurred. The study included only a couple of donors, which limits how far the findings can be generalized.

The CDR3, cysteine through phenylalanine, is 14 amino acids long. The read is trimmed to its CDR3 DNA, 42 bases read in frame from base 1. Based on the germline V gene, the CDR1 and CDR2 sequences are MNHNS and SASEGT. V was cut back by 1 base and J by 4 bases, leaving a gap of 10 bases between them. TCR cDNA was synthesized by 5'RACE template switching, which introduced a universal primer site and unique molecular identifiers. cDNA synthesis was primed from both the TCR alpha and TCR beta constant segments. Two PCR steps were used to amplify libraries, with sample barcodes and sequencing adapters being added in the second step. Libraries were sequenced on Illumina HiSeq 2500 (2x100 bp) or NovaSeq (2x150 bp). The study's processing was this. MIGEC was used to demultiplex reads and collapse the reads into UMI consensus sequences, and MiXCR was used for V(D)J alignment. Using edgeR on replicate PBMC samples, clonotypes were called vaccine-responding if FDR was below 0.01 and the log2 fold change was above 5 up to day 15. Bulk clonotypes were assigned CD4 or CD8 identity according to which sequenced CD4 or CD8 repertoire held them at higher abundance. To estimate how each clone was distributed across memory phenotypes, clonotype frequencies in memory subsets were weighted by FACS-sorted cell numbers. TCRdb cleaned the public reads at Q25 with fastp, built clones with MiXCR and kept in-frame beta chains. Each CDR3 protein appears once, grouped with its most common genes and DNA. V and J calls and clone size were set by TCRdb, not the authors. The sample table holds about 13,000 distinct CDR3 sequences, of which 4.5% to 6% were seen once. The biggest ten clones account for 40% to 60% of the sample.

This clonotype was found many times. No much larger clone is present one base from it, and per-base qualities are unavailable. The meaning of the sample's treatment or condition label: live attenuated yellow fever vaccine strain. PBMCs were isolated from peripheral blood using a standard Ficoll-Paque protocol. The RNeasy Micro Kit was used to extract RNA from sorted memory subsets. The sequence is built from TRBV6-1 and TRBJ2-5, with TRBD2 tentatively as D gene (5 bases match). This clonotype was sampled from a young man who received the YFV17D yellow fever vaccine. Sequencing was performed on PBMCs, either bulk or a sorted T-cell subset (CD4+, CD8+, memory, or dextramer-sorted; not recorded which), taken 45 days after the yellow fever booster vaccination. The nucleotides are TGTGCCAGCAGTGAAGGACTAATTGGAGAGACCCAGTACTTC. This encodes CASSEGLIGETQYF.